This T cell receptor (beta chain) derives from a study of blood T cell repertoires in COVID-19 (dated by TCRdb to between 2020 and 2021). General notes on the study: Samples covering the acute and convalescent phases of COVID-19 were provided by collaborators in the United States, Italy and Spain. The prospective study material was composed of cDNA or gDNA derived from T cells, B-cell-depleted T cells, or PBMCs. The dataset comprised deeply sampled blood TCRbeta repertoires from subjects exposed to, actively infected with, or recovered from COVID-19. The repertoires were made available in a free public database intended to serve as a resource for research on the immune response to SARS-CoV-2. Samples came from the ongoing ImmuneRACE study (first 160 participants) plus 1,254 subjects from 6 global collaborators. A de-identified subject ID, COVID-19 status, age in years and sex were almost always included in the sample metadata. Where available, HLA class I and class II types were obtained from metadata supplied by the sample provider rather than from assay-based typing. Results and caveats for the whole study, not just this receptor: Clinical and demographic metadata were provided uncurated, with the amount varying by source and participant.

V is pared back by 5 bases and J by 5 bases, with 9 bases lying between the germline termini. The CDR3 goes from the cysteine to the phenylalanine over 12 residues. Of all the DNA, just the CDR3 is kept, 36 bases in frame from base 1. In the germline V gene, CDR1 corresponds to SGHTA and CDR2 to FQGNSA. Notes on this clone: What this receptor recognizes is not known. Base qualities are not recorded, but no much larger clone differs from it by a single base.

Each collaborating institution followed its own protocols to collect whole blood in K2EDTA tubes. For TCRbeta analysis, collaborators shipped samples in one of three forms: frozen whole blood, isolated PBMCs, or DNA extracted from either of those sample types. The immunoSEQ Assay, a bias-controlled multiplex PCR, was used to amplify TCRbeta CDR3 regions from genomic DNA. The study's processing was this. The number of nucleated cells in each sample was estimated from the amplification of reference gene primers within the assay. Sequence reads were collapsed and filtered to measure the absolute abundance of every unique TCRbeta CDR3 rearrangement. For each sample, productive Simpson clonality was calculated as the square root of Simpson's diversity index across productive rearrangements. TCRdb retrieved this table from immuneACCESS and kept in-frame rearrangements only. Not all clones are present; in checked studies, unresolved V genes account for under half, and no reason is known for the remainder. The V and J calls and clone size come from that table; D and trimming were worked out from the DNA. The sample data list roughly 200,000 clones, and under 90% of these were observed just once. Of the sample, 15% to 20% is held by the ten largest clones.

The sequencing input was peripheral blood. Recombination linked TRBV7-2 to TRBJ2-5; 5 matching bases give a weak D call of TRBD2. The clonotype originates from an elderly woman with active or convalescent COVID-19. The CDR3 region: CASSRPGETQYF. The nucleotides are TGTGCCAGCAGCCGGCCGGGGGAGACCCAGTACTTC.